Each of the 14 T cell receptor beta chains below was sequenced from the same sample in a study of blood T cell repertoires in COVID-19 (TCRdb year 2020). The library was produced with the immunoSEQ multiplex PCR assay. In its TCRdb copy, this immuneACCESS table keeps in-frame sequences only and misses some clones. Where compared with another copy, unresolved V genes explain less than half of these, and the others have no known cause. The sample table holds approximately 150,000 clones, of which approximately 87% were seen once. The ten largest clones add up to approximately 35% of the sample. The sample comprised peripheral blood. These receptors were taken from a man aged 50 or older who had recovered from COVID-19.

V and J are TRBV9 and TRBJ2-2, with 7 bases lining up with TRBD1. V was pared by 1 base and J by 4 bases, with 1 base of the junction left unmatched. The germline V gene encodes CDR1 SGDLS and CDR2 YYNGEE. The CDR3 loop spans 14 amino acids. In DNA form, the CDR3 reads TGTGCCAGCAGCGTAACAGGGGTCACCGGGGAGCTGTTTTTT. Translating it yields CASSVTGVTGELFF.

Note on this clone: In the same sample, other DNA sequences code for this CDR3. V and J are TRBV29-1 and TRBJ1-4; D is unresolved. Germline loops: CDR1 SQVTM, CDR2 ANQGSEA. The CDR3 contains 12 residues. V lost 6 bases and J 0 bases, leaving 5 bases between the germline ends. The CDR3 DNA sequence: TGCAGCGTCACTGCAACTAATGAAAAACTGTTTTTT. Residues: CSVTATNEKLFF.

V is TRBV6-5 and J is TRBJ1-2, with D maybe TRBD1 (5 bases). The CDR3 runs to 12 residues. V lost 4 bases to trimming and J lost 9 bases, with 12 bases between them. The V gene's germline CDR1 is MNHEY and CDR2 SVGAGI. CDR3 residues: CASSSWTSSYTF. As DNA, the CDR3 is TGTGCCAGCAGTTCTTGGACAAGTAGCTACACCTTC.

The chain is built from TRBV3-1 (or the pseudogene TRBV3-2) and TRBJ1-6, with a possible D match to TRBD1 (6 bases). CDR3 length: 16 residues. Germline CDR1 reads LGHDT; CDR2 reads YNNKEL (reference sequence). The V end was cut by 4 bases, the J end by 7 bases, with 17 bases between. The CDR3 nucleotides are TGTGCCAGCAGCCCCCCTAAGGGGGTTGGAAATTCACCCCTCCACTTT. It specifies CASSPPKGVGNSPLHF.

The table lists this clone with a count of one. CDR3 DNA sequence: TGTGCCAGCAGTCGCGGGGCGACCCAAGAGACCCAGTACTTC. Its translation: CASSRGATQETQYF. The V gene is TRBV9, the J gene TRBJ2-5, with D possibly TRBD2 on 6 matching bases. Looked up from germline, CDR1 is SGDLS and CDR2 is YYNGEE. The CDR3 has 14 residues. V dropped 5 bases and J dropped 1 base, with 12 bases sitting between them.

This clone has only a few counts. The rearrangement links TRBV7-2 to TRBJ1-2; D might be TRBD1 (6 bases). CDR3 length: 16 residues. V was shortened by 1 base and J by 8 bases, with 20 bases between the two germline ends. Germline V CDR1 and CDR2: SGHTA, FQGNSA. The DNA of the CDR3 is TGTGCCAGCAGCTTAGACGGGACCTCTAGGGGGAAAGGCTACACCTTC. Encoded protein: CASSLDGTSRGKGYTF.

The chain combines TRBV5-1 with TRBJ1-2; weak D call: TRBD1 (6 bases). Trimming pared 2 bases from V and 0 bases from J, leaving 14 bases between. Germline V gene sequence: CDR1 SGHRS, CDR2 YFSETQ. This CDR3 is built from 16 residues. The CDR3 bases are TGCGCCAGCAGCTTAGAGGGGGACACCCCTAACTATGGCTACACCTTC. It is translated as CASSLEGDTPNYGYTF.

The V call is TRBV5-5, the J call TRBJ1-2; 8 nucleotides agree with TRBD1. The CDR3 loop spans 13 amino acids. Germline V gene sequence: CDR1 SGHKS, CDR2 YYEKEE (reference sequence). V shed 4 bases and J 8 bases; nucleotides not matched to a gene: 7. For the CDR3, the DNA is TGTGCCAGCAGCCAAGACAGGGGAGGCGGCTACACCTTC. It yields the protein CASSQDRGGGYTF. Using reference TRBV5-5 and TRBJ1-2 for the parts outside the CDR3, the full variable domain is DAGVTQSPTHLIKTRGQQVTLRCSPISGHKSVSWYQQVLGQGPQFIFQYYEKEERGRGNFPDRFSARQFPNYSSELNVNALLLGDSALYLCASSQDRGGGYTFGSGTRLTVV.

This sequence joins TRBV6-5 and TRBJ1-2; D possibly corresponds to TRBD1 (5 bases). V was cut by 5 bases and J by 4 bases, with 14 bases left in between. CDR1 is MNHEY, CDR2 SVGAGI, per germline. This CDR3 contains 14 residues. DNA for the CDR3: TGTGCCAGCAGTAACCCTCCCGGGGGCTATGGCTACACCTTC. This translates into CASSNPPGGYGYTF.

The V call is TRBV6-5, the J call TRBJ1-6; 8 nucleotides match TRBD1. The ends lost 6 bases at V and 8 bases at J; junction bases unmatched: 9. The CDR3 extends over 15 amino acids. Germline V CDR1 and CDR2: MNHEY, SVGAGI. The CDR3 DNA sequence: TGTGCCAGCAGACCGGGACAGGTTCGTGATTCACCCCTCCACTTT. Its protein product is CASRPGQVRDSPLHF.

This chain connects TRBV11-2 to TRBJ2-1; a weak D match, TRBD1 (6 bases). The V end lost 5 bases, the J end lost 4 bases, and 15 bases lay between the germline ends. Per the germline V gene, CDR1 is SGHAT and CDR2 is FQNNGV. The CDR3 is 15 residues long. CDR3 nucleotide sequence: TGTGCCAGCAGCCTGTCCGGGACACCTTACAATGAGCAGTTCTTC. As protein: CASSLSGTPYNEQFF.

The V gene is TRBV29-1, the J gene TRBJ2-1, with 11 bases lining up with TRBD1. CDR1 is SQVTM and CDR2 is ANQGSEA in the germline V gene. The ends lost 4 bases at V and 2 bases at J; junction bases unmatched: 4. The CDR3 covers 15 residues. The CDR3 region has the DNA TGCAGCGTTGTACCGGGACAGGGGGCCTACAATGAGCAGTTCTTC. Protein product: CSVVPGQGAYNEQFF.

The V call is TRBV6-5, the J call TRBJ2-4; TRBD1 matches 9 bases. In germline, CDR1 is MNHEY, CDR2 SVGAGI. There are 15 residues in the CDR3. The trim removed 7 bases at V and 1 base at J, leaving 5 bases unmatched. The CDR3 nucleotides are TGTGCCAGCACCGGACAGGGGAGGGCCAAAAACATTCAGTACTTC. This gives the protein CASTGQGRAKNIQYF.

This sequence joins TRBV6-5 and TRBJ2-3, with 8 bases fitting TRBD1. This CDR3 comprises 15 residues. The junction had 11 bases not matched to a gene; V was cut back by 8 bases and J by 4 bases. Looked up from germline, CDR1 is MNHEY and CDR2 is SVGAGI. This chain's CDR3 is CASSSRTGISDTQYF. The CDR3 bases are TGTGCCAGCTCCTCACGGACAGGGATCTCAGATACGCAGTATTTT.